These 29 T cell receptor beta chains were all obtained from the same sample, sequenced in a study of metastatic and nonmetastatic thyroid tumors. None of the patients had undergone any treatment ahead of thyroid surgery. TCRdb reprocessed the PCR reads via MiXCR. The sample includes 75,000 to 95,000 clones, over 9.5% of them seen just once. The sequenced sample was blood. Receptors originate from a female donor with papillary thyroid cancer or a benign thyroid nodule (not recorded which). Some clones in this sample may be carry-over from other donors' samples.

This clone appeared many times. V and J are TRBV18 and TRBJ1-2; 11 bases align to TRBD1. J was trimmed by 4 bases and V by 4 bases; bases with no gene match: 5. Per germline, CDR1 KGHSH and CDR2 LQKENI. The CDR3 has 15 residues. Written as DNA, the CDR3 is TGTGCCAGCTCACGGACCGGGACAGGGGGCTATGGCTACACCTTC. Protein product: CASSRTGTGGYGYTF.

Regarding this clone: A much larger clone differs by one base, so this may be a read error. Other DNA sequences in this specimen translate into the identical CDR3. The gene calls are TRBV2 and TRBJ1-2; no clear D. Looked up from germline, CDR1 is SNHLY and CDR2 is FYNNEI. The V end was cut by 9 bases, the J end by 8 bases, with 16 bases between. The CDR3 loop spans 12 amino acids. In DNA form, the CDR3 reads TGTGCCAGTCTATTCACCCCGGGGGGCTACACCTTC. Its translation: CASLFTPGGYTF.

This clone was counted at least ten times. The chain is built from TRBV4-3 and TRBJ2-5, with no clear D. Germline CDR1 LGHNA, CDR2 YSLEER. The CDR3 sequence is 16 residues long. Trimming left V 2 bases short and J 0 bases short, with 13 bases between. The CDR3 reads CASSQQPLGNQETQYF. The CDR3 DNA follows: TGCGCCAGCAGCCAACAGCCCCTAGGGAACCAAGAGACCCAGTACTTC.

In the case of this clone: A much larger clone differs from this one at a single base, so this may be a read error. The chain employs TRBV7-2 and TRBJ2-5; 8 nucleotides line up with TRBD1. The CDR3 length is 14 residues. Germline-derived CDR1 and CDR2 are SGHTA and FQGNSA. Trimming at V came to 5 bases and at J to 7 bases, leaving 9 bases not matched to a gene. The CDR3 region is CASSMVQGAGTQYF. The CDR3 DNA reads as TGTGCCAGCAGCATGGTCCAGGGGGCAGGGACCCAGTACTTC.

This clone was counted at least ten times. The chain combines TRBV19 with TRBJ1-1, with TRBD1 matching 9 bases. Germline V gene data show CDR1 as LNHDA and CDR2 as SQIVND (reference sequence). V shed 6 bases and J 4 bases; nucleotides not matched to a gene: 9. CDR3 size: 15 residues. CDR3 amino acids: CASSLTRTGATEAFF. In DNA, the CDR3 is TGTGCCAGTAGCTTGACTCGGACAGGGGCCACTGAAGCTTTCTTT.

This rearrangement joins TRBV13 to TRBJ2-7; TRBD1 aligns across 9 bases. The CDR3 totals 16 residues. Germline V gives CDR1 PRHDT, CDR2 FYEKMQ (reference sequence). V lost 4 bases, J lost 4 bases, and 11 bases stayed unmatched. This chain's CDR3 is CASSSSTGTGIYEQYF. DNA for the CDR3: TGTGCCAGCAGCTCATCCACCGGGACAGGGATTTACGAGCAGTACTTC.

This clone has ten or more counts. The V and J genes are TRBV5-6 and TRBJ2-2; weak D call: TRBD1 (5 bases). The CDR3 totals 19 residues. CDR1 is SGHDT and CDR2 is YYEEEE in the germline V gene. V was pared by 7 bases and J by 5 bases, with 30 bases between. CDR3 DNA sequence: TGTGCCAGCTCTCCAATCGGCCAGGGCAGTAACGTCGGGACCGGGGAGCTGTTTTTT. It encodes CASSPIGQGSNVGTGELFF.

In its sample, this clone was seen a few times. This may be a read error, as it is one base from a much larger clone. Other DNA sequences in this sample translate to the same CDR3. The rearrangement links TRBV7-2 to TRBJ1-4; no definite D call. The germline V gene has CDR1 SGHTA and CDR2 FQGNSA. The CDR3 runs 15 residues. CDR3 sequence: CASSPFGVSNEKLFF. The CDR3 DNA follows: TGCGCCAGCAGCCCCTTCGGGGTCTCTAATGAAAAACTGTTTTTT.

This clone was seen at least ten times. CDR3 DNA: TGTGCCTGGATCCGGGATGGAAACACCATATATTTT. It specifies CAWIRDGNTIYF. V is TRBV30 and J is TRBJ1-3; D call uncertain. From germline, CDR1 is GTSNPN and CDR2 SVGIG (reference sequence). There are 12 residues in the CDR3. The V end was cut by 4 bases, the J end by 3 bases, with 7 bases between. The full variable domain, rest sourced from reference TRBV30 and TRBJ1-3, is SQTIHQWPATLVQPVGSPLSLECTVEGTSNPNLYWYRQAAGRGLQLLFYSVGIGQISSEVPQNLSASRPQDRQFILSSKKLLLSDSGFYLCAWIRDGNTIYFGEGSWLTVV.

This clone was observed at least ten times. CDR3 in DNA: TGTGCCAGCAGTCCCAGAGAAAACACCGGGGAGCTGTTTTTT. This codes for CASSPRENTGELFF. The chain links TRBV2 to TRBJ2-2; D is ambiguous. CDR1 is SNHLY, CDR2 FYNNEI, per germline. The length of the CDR3 is 14 residues. V dropped 5 bases and J dropped 2 bases, with 9 bases sitting between them.

This rearrangement joins TRBV19 to TRBJ1-5; TRBD1 agrees at 7 bases. Germline CDR1 reads LNHDA; CDR2 reads SQIVND (reference sequence). This CDR3 region has 15 residues. Germline trimming cut 7 bases from V and 5 bases from J; bases unmatched to any gene: 11. For the CDR3, the DNA is TGTGCCAGTAACACCTGGACAGGTGGCTATCAGCCCCAGCATTTT. Translated, it gives CASNTWTGGYQPQHF.

The sample holds many counts of this clone. The gene calls are TRBV30 and TRBJ1-1, with TRBD1 matching over 7 bases. This CDR3 has 14 amino acids. Looked up from germline, CDR1 is GTSNPN and CDR2 is SVGIG (reference sequence). Trimming at V came to 4 bases and at J to 3 bases, leaving 8 bases not matched to a gene. CDR3 nucleotide sequence: TGTGCCTGGAACCAGGGGGTAGGGGACACTGAAGCTTTCTTT. This gives the protein CAWNQGVGDTEAFF.

This clone has ten or more counts. Other DNA sequences in the same sample also yield this CDR3. The J gene is TRBJ2-7, the V gene TRBV6-6; 9 nucleotides line up with TRBD1. The CDR3 sequence is 14 residues long. Per the germline V gene, CDR1 is MNHNY and CDR2 is SVGAGI (reference sequence). V lost 3 bases, J lost 4 bases, and 4 bases stayed unmatched. The CDR3 nucleotides read TGTGCCAGCAGTTATGCTGGACAGGGGTACGAGCAGTACTTC. As protein: CASSYAGQGYEQYF.

This clone was recorded many times. This sequence joins TRBV28 and TRBJ1-2; D is unresolved. This CDR3 region has 16 residues. CDR1 MDHEN and CDR2 SYDVKM come from the germline V gene. V was pared by 5 bases and J by 5 bases, with 21 bases between. The CDR3 spells CASSIQRVTVEYGYTF. The CDR3 coding sequence is TGTGCCAGCAGTATCCAGCGGGTTACAGTAGAATATGGCTACACCTTC.

This chain joins TRBV11-1 and TRBJ1-6, with TRBD1 as a possible D gene (6 bases). The ends were cut back, 6 bases at V and 0 bases at J, with 12 bases in the middle. CDR3 length: 16 amino acids. Germline V gene data show CDR1 as SGHAT and CDR2 as FQDESV (reference sequence). Here the CDR3 DNA reads TGTGCCAGCAGTGAGGGGGGGAGCTCCTATAATTCACCCCTCCACTTT. Amino acid sequence: CASSEGGSSYNSPLHF.

This clone was observed a handful of times. This may be a read error, as it is one base from a much larger clone. V and J are TRBV14 and TRBJ2-1, with D possibly being TRBD2 (5 bases). CDR1 and CDR2 from the germline V gene are SGHDN and FVKESK. The CDR3 is 14 amino acids. The germline V and J ends were trimmed by 3 bases and 8 bases, with 14 bases remaining between them. Here the CDR3 reads CASSHRRADDEQFF. CDR3 bases: TGTGCCAGCAGCCACCGGCGGGCCGACGATGAGCAGTTCTTC.

In the case of this clone: A read error is possible here, since a much larger clone lies one base away. The sample carries other DNA sequences with the same CDR3. The chain has TRBV7-2 and TRBJ1-4, with TRBD1 identical over 7 bases. CDR1 and CDR2 (germline): SGHTA, FQGNSA. V trimming: 1 base; J trimming: 8 bases; junction bases outside the gene matches: 10. The CDR3 contains 16 residues. This CDR3 reads CASSLGRQGLGEKLFF. The CDR3 region has the DNA TGTGCCAGCAGCTTAGGAAGACAGGGTCTTGGGGAAAAACTGTTTTTT.

This clone was seen more than once but under ten times. The chain combines TRBV12-3 or TRBV12-4 with TRBJ2-1, with a weak D call TRBD2 (5 bases). This CDR3 spans 13 amino acids. Trimming took 4 bases from V and 14 from J, leaving 18 bases between them. In DNA form, the CDR3 reads TGTGCCAGCAGTTATATACAACGAGCCGGGGAGTTCTTC. As protein: CASSYIQRAGEFF.

This clone has just a few counts. One end of the junction varies from germline; a read error may be responsible. V and J are TRBV27 and TRBJ2-7, with TRBD2 matching 10 bases. The V gene's germline CDR1 is MNHEY and CDR2 SMNVEV (reference sequence). The CDR3 runs to 14 residues. CDR3 sequence reads: CASWRLAGVGEHYF. The CDR3 DNA is TGTGCCAGCTGGCGGCTAGCGGGAGTTGGTGAGCATTACTTC.

This clone showed up many times. V and J are TRBV20-1 and TRBJ1-4; possible D gene TRBD1, 5 bases. CDR3 length: 15 residues. Trimming removed 0 bases at V and 5 bases at J, with 13 bases between. Germline loops: CDR1 DFQATT, CDR2 SNEGSKA (reference sequence). The CDR3 loop reads CSAREGGVANEKLFF. CDR3 nucleotide sequence: TGCAGTGCTAGAGAGGGGGGTGTCGCAAATGAAAAACTGTTTTTT.

This clone was counted at least ten times. This chain uses TRBV11-1 with TRBJ2-2; D unclear. Trimming cost V 7 bases and J 1 base, with 7 bases left between them. Germline V gives CDR1 SGHAT, CDR2 FQDESV (reference sequence). The CDR3 totals 13 residues. In DNA, the CDR3 is TGTGCCAGCAAGACTCAGAACACCGGGGAGCTGTTTTTT. It translates to CASKTQNTGELFF. The full variable domain, with the rest looked up from reference TRBV11-1 and TRBJ2-2, is EAEVAQSPRYKITEKSQAVAFWCDPISGHATLYWYRQILGQGPELLVQFQDESVVDDSQLPKDRFSAERLKGVDSTLKIQPAELGDSAMYLCASKTQNTGELFFGEGSRLTVL.

There are many counts of this clone. V usage is TRBV2 and J usage is TRBJ2-7; 7 bases match TRBD1. From germline, CDR1 is SNHLY and CDR2 FYNNEI. V lost 3 bases, J lost 0 bases, and 8 bases stayed unmatched. The CDR3 consists of 16 residues. DNA of the CDR3: TGTGCCAGCAGTGACACAGGACAGGATTACTCCTACGAGCAGTACTTC. Translation: CASSDTGQDYSYEQYF.

This chain uses TRBV12-3 or TRBV12-4 with TRBJ2-2; 11 bases line up with TRBD1. V trimming: 6 bases; J trimming: 7 bases; junction bases outside the gene matches: 7. The CDR3 loop spans 15 amino acids. In nucleotides, the CDR3 is TGTGCCAGCAGGCCGGACAGGGGGCTTGTCGGGGAGCTGTTTTTT. Translating it yields CASRPDRGLVGELFF.

This clone was recorded many times. The chain is built from TRBV3-1 and TRBJ2-7; D is unclear. Germline V CDR1 and CDR2: LGHDT, YNNKEL (reference sequence). There are 17 residues in the CDR3. V was clipped by 4 bases and J by 2 bases, with 21 bases between them. In nucleotides, the CDR3 is TGTGCCAGCAGCCTCAAGATGTACGGTGGTGGGCCCTACGAGCAGTACTTC. As protein: CASSLKMYGGGPYEQYF.

This clone was recorded at least ten times. The sample contains more than one DNA sequence encoding this CDR3. The chain couples TRBV2 to TRBJ1-1, with 12 bases fitting TRBD1. The trim removed 6 bases at V and 11 bases at J, leaving 7 bases unmatched. This CDR3 comprises 13 residues. Germline CDR1 SNHLY, CDR2 FYNNEI. The CDR3 reads CASRGTGGASAFF. The CDR3 region has the DNA TGTGCCAGCAGAGGGACAGGGGGCGCGTCGGCTTTCTTT.

This clone was found many times. The same CDR3 also results from other DNA sequences found in this sample. The V call is TRBV6-1, the J call TRBJ2-1; the D gene is possibly TRBD2 (6 bases). Trimming pared 2 bases from V and 4 bases from J, leaving 24 bases between. Germline lookup yields CDR1 MNHNS and CDR2 SASEGT. This CDR3 is 19 amino acids long. The CDR3 DNA is TGTGCCAGCAGTGAAAAGGCCCTAGGCGGGGCAAACTCTTACAATGAGCAGTTCTTC. It yields the protein CASSEKALGGANSYNEQFF.

This clone was counted ten times or more. The V and J genes are TRBV19 and TRBJ2-2, with a tentative D call TRBD2 (6 bases). V dropped 6 bases and J dropped 8 bases, with 22 bases sitting between them. The CDR3 spans 16 residues. Germline V CDR1 and CDR2: LNHDA, SQIVND (reference sequence). The CDR3 loop is CASSRRGGLRLGELFF. In nucleotides, the CDR3 is TGTGCCAGTAGCCGGAGGGGCGGGCTGAGGCTGGGGGAGCTGTTTTTT.

This clone was counted many times. V and J are TRBV19 and TRBJ2-3; no definite D call. Germline values: CDR1 LNHDA, CDR2 SQIVND (reference sequence). This CDR3 spans 14 amino acids. Trimming pared 6 bases from V and 0 bases from J, leaving 10 bases between. The CDR3 loop is CASREQLSTDTQYF. As DNA, the CDR3 is TGTGCCAGTAGGGAGCAGCTAAGCACAGATACGCAGTATTTT.

This clone was seen ten or more times. The genes are TRBV11-1 and TRBJ2-3; D not certain. CDR1 and CDR2 from the germline V gene are SGHAT and FQDESV (reference sequence). V shed 2 bases and J shed 0 bases, with 9 bases lying between them. The CDR3 runs 15 residues. CDR3 loop: CASSLLRQSTDTQYF. In DNA, the CDR3 is TGTGCCAGCAGCTTATTGAGGCAGAGCACAGATACGCAGTATTTT. The full variable domain, with the rest looked up from reference TRBV11-1 and TRBJ2-3, is EAEVAQSPRYKITEKSQAVAFWCDPISGHATLYWYRQILGQGPELLVQFQDESVVDDSQLPKDRFSAERLKGVDSTLKIQPAELGDSAMYLCASSLLRQSTDTQYFGPGTRLTVL.